This TCR beta chain was captured in a study of beta chain features in type 1 diabetes. The study, taken as a whole, reports: There were fewer insertions and more deletions at the VDJ junctions of type 1 diabetes patients.

In this sample, this clone turned up a few times. Its antigen remains unidentified. Reverse transcribing all isolated RNA meant expressed TCRB transcripts were sequenced. The average output of naive, central memory and regulatory T cell samples was several million reads. Profiled with immunoSEQ multiplex PCR; TCRdb holds only in-frame clones, not every one. The data contain roughly 370,000 clones, roughly 13% of them singletons. Germline V gene sequence: CDR1 SGHTA, CDR2 FQGNSA. Trimming stripped 4 bases from V and 6 bases from J, with 9 bases between. The CDR3 loop spans 12 amino acids. V and J are TRBV7-2 and TRBJ1-2, with no clear D. The sequenced sample was naive CD4+ T cells from blood. The source of this sequence is a man younger than 45 in good health. The CDR3 DNA is TGTGCCAGCAGCTCAAGGCGTGATGGCTACACCTTC. Its translation: CASSSRRDGYTF.